This T cell receptor (beta chain) was documented in a study of human T cells and chemical hapten exposure. TCRdb processed the RACE reads anew with MiXCR; each CDR3 protein has one entry. The sample lists 80,000 to 100,000 distinct CDR3 sequences; around 7% were seen once. This clonotype was counted at least ten times. Specified time point: patch test 1, 2 weeks after DPC sensitization. Stated treatment: therapeutic diphenylcyclopropenone sensitization with weekly scalp DPC. Non-pregnant alopecia patients aged 18 to 70, suitable for DPC therapy. Total RNA was extracted from unfractionated whole blood. V was pared by 7 bases and J by 3 bases, with 10 bases between. This CDR3 has 13 residues. The germline gives CDR1 SNHLY, CDR2 FYNNEI.

The sequence derives from a woman younger than 45 with alopecia areata. Some clones in this sample may be carry-over from other donors' samples. Sequenced material: whole blood, taken in connection with sensitization to the hapten diphenylcyclopropenone (DPC). The V call is TRBV2, the J call TRBJ2-1, with a weak D call TRBD1 (6 bases). As DNA, the CDR3 is TGTGCCAGCACCGTGGACAGCTACAATGAGCAGTTCTTC. Its protein is CASTVDSYNEQFF.